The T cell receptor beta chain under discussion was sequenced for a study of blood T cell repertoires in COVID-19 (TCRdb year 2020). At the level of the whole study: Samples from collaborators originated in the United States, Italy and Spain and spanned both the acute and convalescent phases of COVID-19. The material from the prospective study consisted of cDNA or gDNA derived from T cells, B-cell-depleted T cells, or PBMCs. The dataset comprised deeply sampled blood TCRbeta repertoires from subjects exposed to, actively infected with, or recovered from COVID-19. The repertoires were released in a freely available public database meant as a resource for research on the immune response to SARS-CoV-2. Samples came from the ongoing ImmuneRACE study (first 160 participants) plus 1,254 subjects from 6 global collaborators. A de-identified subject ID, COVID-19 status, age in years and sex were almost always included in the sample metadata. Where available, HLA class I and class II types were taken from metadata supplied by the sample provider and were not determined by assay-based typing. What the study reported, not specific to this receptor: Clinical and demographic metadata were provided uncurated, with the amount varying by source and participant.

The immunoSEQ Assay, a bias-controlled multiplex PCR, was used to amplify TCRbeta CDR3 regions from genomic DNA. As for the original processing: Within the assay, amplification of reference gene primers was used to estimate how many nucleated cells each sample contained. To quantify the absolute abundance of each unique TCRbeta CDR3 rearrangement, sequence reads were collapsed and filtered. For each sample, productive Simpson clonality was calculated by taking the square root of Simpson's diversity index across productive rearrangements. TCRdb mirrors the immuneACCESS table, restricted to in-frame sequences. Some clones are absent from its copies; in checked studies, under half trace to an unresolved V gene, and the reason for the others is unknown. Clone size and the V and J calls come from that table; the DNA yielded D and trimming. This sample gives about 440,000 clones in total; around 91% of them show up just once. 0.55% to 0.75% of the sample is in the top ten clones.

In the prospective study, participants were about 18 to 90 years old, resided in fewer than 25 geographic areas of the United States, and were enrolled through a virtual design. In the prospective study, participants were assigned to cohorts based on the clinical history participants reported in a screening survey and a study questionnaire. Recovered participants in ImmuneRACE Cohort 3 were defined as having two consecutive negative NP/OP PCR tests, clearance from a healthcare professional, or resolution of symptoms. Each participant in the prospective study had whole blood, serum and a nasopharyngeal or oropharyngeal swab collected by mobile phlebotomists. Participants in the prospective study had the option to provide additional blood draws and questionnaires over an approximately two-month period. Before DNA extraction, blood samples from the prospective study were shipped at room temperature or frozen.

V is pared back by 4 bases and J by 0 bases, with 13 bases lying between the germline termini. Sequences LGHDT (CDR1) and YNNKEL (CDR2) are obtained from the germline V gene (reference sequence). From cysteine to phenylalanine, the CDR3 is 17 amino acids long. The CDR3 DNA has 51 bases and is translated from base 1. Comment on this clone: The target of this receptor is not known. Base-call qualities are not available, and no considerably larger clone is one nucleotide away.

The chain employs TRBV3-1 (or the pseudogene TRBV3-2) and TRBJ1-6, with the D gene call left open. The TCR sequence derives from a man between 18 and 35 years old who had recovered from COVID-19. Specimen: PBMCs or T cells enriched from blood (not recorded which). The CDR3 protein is CASSRGLGSSYNSPLHF. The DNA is TGTGCCAGCAGCCGAGGTCTAGGGAGCTCCTATAATTCACCCCTCCACTTT.